The TCR beta chain under discussion was sequenced for a study of cytomegalovirus exposure and HLA in healthy donors. The study's findings and limits: A few chains tied to CMV proved CMV antigen-specific in vitro. Subsequent analysis of the 120 or so validation repertoires found a tendency for first-cohort TCR clusters to co-occur. For most TCR sequences rarity was the rule, although some public TCRs occurred in many donors. There were 150 to 200 TCR beta chains listed as cytomegalovirus-associated.

The CDR3 has 16 residues. Trimming removed 4 bases from V and 3 bases from J; junction bases left unmatched: 8. From germline, CDR1 is SGHAT and CDR2 FQNNGV. TCRdb's copy holds only in-frame clones and misses some; the assay was immunoSEQ multiplex PCR. Here the sample spans some 140,000 clones, approximately 84% being singletons. On this clone: Its cognate antigen is unknown.

The chain has TRBV11-2 and TRBJ2-5, with 10 bases fitting TRBD2. Specimen: PBMCs. This clonotype was obtained from a man aged 25-45 years in good health and CMV-seropositive. CDR3 protein: CASSSAGTSAKETQYF. DNA for the CDR3: TGTGCCAGCAGCTCCGCCGGGACTAGCGCAAAAGAGACCCAGTACTTC.